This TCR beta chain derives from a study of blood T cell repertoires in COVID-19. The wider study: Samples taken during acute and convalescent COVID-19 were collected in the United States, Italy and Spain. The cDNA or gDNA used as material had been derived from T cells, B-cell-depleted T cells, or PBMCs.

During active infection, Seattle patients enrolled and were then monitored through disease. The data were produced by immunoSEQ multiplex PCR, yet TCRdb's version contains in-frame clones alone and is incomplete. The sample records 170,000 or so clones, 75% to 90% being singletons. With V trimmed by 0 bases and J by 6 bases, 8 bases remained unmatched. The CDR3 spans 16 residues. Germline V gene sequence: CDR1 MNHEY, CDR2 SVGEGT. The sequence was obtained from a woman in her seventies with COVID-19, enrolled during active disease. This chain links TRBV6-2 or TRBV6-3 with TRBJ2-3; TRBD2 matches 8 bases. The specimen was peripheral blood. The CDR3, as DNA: TGTGCCAGCAGTTACTCGACCAGCGGGAGACCGGATACGCAGTATTTT. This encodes CASSYSTSGRPDTQYF.